The rows below give T cell receptor beta chains drawn from one sample of a study of cytomegalovirus exposure and HLA in healthy donors. Generated by immunoSEQ multiplex PCR, the TCRdb table keeps only in-frame clones and is missing some. Among approximately 65,000 clones, 96% were seen once, and the ten largest hold roughly 4.5%. Source material: PBMCs. The source of these receptors is a woman aged 18-35 years in good health and CMV-seropositive. CDR3s include the opening cysteine and the closing phenylalanine or tryptophan. The D gene is left open where the match is weak. Only some rows state a clone size, as once, few, many or a class for expanded clones.

v_gene: TRBV19; abundance: .; d_gene: .; j_gene: TRBJ1-4; len: 15; CDR3aa: CASSPFSATNEKLFF; CDR3nt: TGTGCCAGTAGCCCCTTCTCTGCAACTAATGAAAAACTGTTTTTT
v_gene: TRBV6-5; abundance: .; d_gene: TRBD1; j_gene: TRBJ1-2; len: 14; CDR3aa: CASRGTGGFRGYTF; CDR3nt: TGTGCCAGCAGAGGGACAGGGGGTTTTCGTGGCTACACCTTC
v_gene: TRBV28; abundance: .; d_gene: TRBD1; j_gene: TRBJ1-5; len: 13; CDR3aa: CATRDSVNQPQHF; CDR3nt: TGTGCCACCAGGGACAGCGTAAATCAGCCCCAGCATTTT
v_gene: TRBV5-1; abundance: .; d_gene: TRBD2; j_gene: TRBJ2-3; len: 16; CDR3aa: CASSRGTSDRTDTQYF; CDR3nt: TGCGCCAGCAGCAGGGGGACTAGCGACCGCACAGATACGCAGTATTTT
v_gene: TRBV9; abundance: once; d_gene: TRBD2; j_gene: TRBJ2-7; len: 15; CDR3aa: CASSVWASGTYEQYF; CDR3nt: TGTGCCAGCAGCGTATGGGCTAGCGGGACCTACGAGCAGTACTTC
v_gene: TRBV29-1; abundance: .; d_gene: TRBD2; j_gene: TRBJ2-3; len: 16; CDR3aa: CSVSRLAGGPTDTQYF; CDR3nt: TGCAGCGTCTCACGACTAGCGGGAGGGCCCACAGATACGCAGTATTTT
v_gene: TRBV7-9; abundance: few; d_gene: TRBD1; j_gene: TRBJ1-3; len: 15; CDR3aa: CASRPQGAPGNTIYF; CDR3nt: TGTGCCAGCAGACCACAGGGGGCGCCTGGAAACACCATATATTTT
v_gene: TRBV7-9; abundance: .; d_gene: .; j_gene: TRBJ1-4; len: 14; CDR3aa: CASSSGWVNEKLFF; CDR3nt: TGTGCCAGCAGCTCGGGATGGGTCAATGAAAAACTGTTTTTT
v_gene: TRBV5-6; abundance: .; d_gene: TRBD1; j_gene: TRBJ2-3; len: 16; CDR3aa: CASSLIGGVGTDTQYF; CDR3nt: TGTGCCAGCAGCTTAATAGGGGGCGTAGGTACAGATACGCAGTATTTT
v_gene: TRBV19; abundance: .; d_gene: .; j_gene: TRBJ2-4; len: 13; CDR3aa: CASSIRAKNIQYF; CDR3nt: TGTGCCAGTAGTATCAGGGCCAAAAACATTCAGTACTTC
v_gene: TRBV9; abundance: .; d_gene: .; j_gene: TRBJ2-5; len: 18; CDR3aa: CASSVGAWGQGLQETQYF; CDR3nt: TGTGCCAGCAGCGTAGGGGCCTGGGGCCAAGGTTTACAAGAGACCCAGTACTTC
v_gene: TRBV11-3; abundance: .; d_gene: TRBD2; j_gene: TRBJ2-5; len: 15; CDR3aa: CASSFRASGMETQYF; CDR3nt: TGTGCCAGCAGCTTTAGGGCTAGCGGGATGGAGACCCAGTACTTC
v_gene: TRBV12-1; abundance: .; d_gene: .; j_gene: TRBJ2-7; len: 16; CDR3aa: CASSFAVRNQAYEQYF; CDR3nt: TGTGCCAGCAGCTTTGCCGTAAGAAACCAGGCCTACGAGCAGTACTTC
v_gene: TRBV28; abundance: .; d_gene: TRBD2; j_gene: TRBJ2-1; len: 17; CDR3aa: CASSLGSGGTPYNEQFF; CDR3nt: TGTGCCAGCAGTTTGGGATCGGGAGGGACTCCTTACAATGAGCAGTTCTTC
v_gene: TRBV9; abundance: .; d_gene: TRBD2; j_gene: TRBJ2-3; len: 16; CDR3aa: CASSAGLAGGRDTQYF; CDR3nt: TGTGCCAGCAGCGCCGGACTAGCGGGCGGACGAGATACGCAGTATTTT
v_gene: TRBV29-1; abundance: .; d_gene: TRBD2; j_gene: TRBJ2-1; len: 14; CDR3aa: CSAAGREFGNEQFF; CDR3nt: TGCAGCGCCGCGGGGCGGGAGTTCGGCAATGAGCAGTTCTTC
v_gene: TRBV6-5; abundance: .; d_gene: .; j_gene: TRBJ1-1; len: 15; CDR3aa: CASSYRSRSNTEAFF; CDR3nt: TGTGCCAGCAGTTACAGGAGTAGGTCCAACACTGAAGCTTTCTTT
v_gene: TRBV5-4; abundance: .; d_gene: TRBD1; j_gene: TRBJ2-7; len: 15; CDR3aa: CASSDTGTGRGEQYF; CDR3nt: TGTGCCAGCAGCGATACCGGGACAGGACGTGGCGAGCAGTACTTC
v_gene: TRBV30; abundance: .; d_gene: TRBD2; j_gene: TRBJ2-7; len: 12; CDR3aa: CACASGAYEQYF; CDR3nt: TGTGCCTGTGCTAGCGGGGCCTACGAGCAGTACTTC
v_gene: TRBV27; abundance: .; d_gene: TRBD2; j_gene: TRBJ2-4; len: 18; CDR3aa: CASSLLGVSGSQGNIQYF; CDR3nt: TGTGCCAGCAGTTTATTAGGGGTTAGCGGGAGCCAGGGAAACATTCAGTACTTC
v_gene: TRBV7-2; abundance: .; d_gene: .; j_gene: TRBJ2-7; len: 13; CDR3aa: CASSFEAPAVQYF; CDR3nt: TGTGCCAGCAGCTTCGAGGCACCGGCGGTACAGTACTTC
v_gene: TRBV7-2; abundance: .; d_gene: .; j_gene: TRBJ2-7; len: 16; CDR3aa: CASSLVPTGMTYEQYF; CDR3nt: TGTGCCAGCAGCTTAGTTCCCACAGGTATGACCTACGAGCAGTACTTC
v_gene: TRBV19; abundance: .; d_gene: TRBD2; j_gene: TRBJ2-1; len: 14; CDR3aa: CASRPGGRVNEQFF; CDR3nt: TGTGCCAGTAGGCCGGGGGGGAGGGTCAATGAGCAGTTCTTC
v_gene: TRBV6-5; abundance: .; d_gene: .; j_gene: TRBJ1-1; len: 13; CDR3aa: CASSLLPLRGAFF; CDR3nt: TGTGCCAGCAGCCTCCTCCCCCTAAGGGGAGCTTTCTTT
v_gene: TRBV20-1; abundance: .; d_gene: .; j_gene: TRBJ1-1; len: 11; CDR3aa: CSASKSGEVFF; CDR3nt: TGCAGTGCTAGTAAATCAGGTGAAGTTTTCTTT
v_gene: TRBV6-5; abundance: .; d_gene: .; j_gene: TRBJ2-5; len: 12; CDR3aa: CASSDLYGTQYF; CDR3nt: TGTGCCAGCAGCGACTTATATGGGACCCAGTACTTC
v_gene: TRBV14; abundance: .; d_gene: .; j_gene: TRBJ2-1; len: 15; CDR3aa: CASSQPRTGGNEQFF; CDR3nt: TGTGCCAGCAGCCAACCCCGGACCGGGGGCAATGAGCAGTTCTTC
v_gene: TRBV11-2; abundance: .; d_gene: .; j_gene: TRBJ1-2; len: 13; CDR3aa: CASSFGGFYGYTF; CDR3nt: TGTGCCAGCAGCTTTGGAGGATTCTATGGCTACACCTTC
v_gene: TRBV7-9; abundance: .; d_gene: .; j_gene: TRBJ2-7; len: 11; CDR3aa: CASSSDYEQYF; CDR3nt: TGTGCCAGCAGTTCAGACTACGAGCAGTACTTC
v_gene: TRBV12-2; abundance: .; d_gene: .; j_gene: TRBJ2-7; len: 12; CDR3aa: CASRFPLREQYF; CDR3nt: TGTGCAAGTCGCTTCCCTCTACGGGAGCAGTACTTC
v_gene: TRBV4-1; abundance: .; d_gene: .; j_gene: TRBJ2-1; len: 16; CDR3aa: CASSHIRLFSYNEQFF; CDR3nt: TGCGCCAGCAGCCACATTCGACTCTTCTCCTACAATGAGCAGTTCTTC
v_gene: TRBV7-6; abundance: .; d_gene: .; j_gene: TRBJ1-4; len: 17; CDR3aa: CASSIPNHREIREKLFF; CDR3nt: TGTGCCAGCAGCATCCCCAACCACAGGGAGATTCGTGAAAAACTGTTTTTT
v_gene: TRBV9; abundance: .; d_gene: .; j_gene: TRBJ1-1; len: 12; CDR3aa: CASSRGNTEAFF; CDR3nt: TGTGCCAGCAGCCGGGGGAACACTGAAGCTTTCTTT
v_gene: TRBV5-4; abundance: once; d_gene: TRBD2; j_gene: TRBJ2-2; len: 14; CDR3aa: CASLAGSNTGELFF; CDR3nt: TGTGCCAGCCTAGCGGGATCGAACACCGGGGAGCTGTTTTTT
v_gene: TRBV27; abundance: .; d_gene: .; j_gene: TRBJ2-2; len: 15; CDR3aa: CASSLGSSPTGELFF; CDR3nt: TGTGCCAGCAGTTTAGGTTCTAGTCCCACCGGGGAGCTGTTTTTT
v_gene: TRBV2; abundance: .; d_gene: TRBD1; j_gene: TRBJ1-2; len: 15; CDR3aa: CASSRDRAVDRGYTF; CDR3nt: TGTGCCAGCAGTCGAGACAGGGCGGTGGATAGGGGCTACACCTTC
v_gene: TRBV7-8; abundance: .; d_gene: TRBD1; j_gene: TRBJ1-6; len: 18; CDR3aa: CASSLARTGAVNGSPLHF; CDR3nt: TGTGCCAGCAGCTTAGCGCGGACAGGGGCAGTTAATGGTTCACCCCTCCACTTT
v_gene: TRBV9; abundance: .; d_gene: TRBD1; j_gene: TRBJ1-2; len: 13; CDR3aa: CASSSQGSYGYTF; CDR3nt: TGTGCCAGCAGCTCACAGGGGAGCTATGGCTACACCTTC
v_gene: TRBV25-1; abundance: .; d_gene: TRBD2; j_gene: TRBJ2-5; len: 13; CDR3aa: CASSANSGETQYF; CDR3nt: TGTGCCAGCAGTGCGAATAGCGGGGAGACCCAGTACTTC
v_gene: TRBV5-1; abundance: .; d_gene: .; j_gene: TRBJ2-3; len: 15; CDR3aa: CASSPGLEGTDTQYF; CDR3nt: TGCGCCAGCAGCCCCGGGTTGGAAGGCACAGATACGCAGTATTTT
v_gene: TRBV28; abundance: .; d_gene: TRBD2; j_gene: TRBJ2-1; len: 18; CDR3aa: CASSRPIHTSGRDGEQFF; CDR3nt: TGTGCCAGCAGCCGACCCATACATACTAGCGGGAGGGATGGTGAGCAGTTCTTC
v_gene: TRBV14; abundance: .; d_gene: TRBD2; j_gene: TRBJ2-3; len: 16; CDR3aa: CASSLKGLAATDTQYF; CDR3nt: TGTGCCAGCAGCCTAAAGGGACTAGCGGCCACAGATACGCAGTATTTT
v_gene: TRBV7-2; abundance: .; d_gene: .; j_gene: TRBJ1-5; len: 17; CDR3aa: CASSLSGEAWSNQPQHF; CDR3nt: TGTGCCAGCAGCTTAAGTGGAGAGGCTTGGAGCAATCAGCCCCAGCATTTT
v_gene: TRBV4-1; abundance: .; d_gene: .; j_gene: TRBJ1-3; len: 15; CDR3aa: CASSQDGKSGNTIYF; CDR3nt: TGCGCCAGCAGCCAAGACGGGAAGAGTGGAAACACCATATATTTT
v_gene: TRBV4-2; abundance: .; d_gene: TRBD1; j_gene: TRBJ1-4; len: 13; CDR3aa: CASSPGVGTGLFF; CDR3nt: TGTGCCAGCAGCCCCGGGGTCGGGACAGGGCTGTTTTTT
v_gene: TRBV5-4; abundance: .; d_gene: .; j_gene: TRBJ2-4; len: 16; CDR3aa: CASSLGAVLGKNIQYF; CDR3nt: TGTGCCAGCAGCTTGGGGGCAGTCCTGGGCAAAAACATTCAGTACTTC
v_gene: TRBV2; abundance: .; d_gene: .; j_gene: TRBJ1-5; len: 14; CDR3aa: CASSSGTKNQPQHF; CDR3nt: TGTGCCAGCAGTTCCGGGACAAAGAATCAGCCCCAGCATTTT